This TCR beta chain was observed in a study of cytomegalovirus exposure and HLA in healthy donors. About the study: It was reported in a later analysis that the approximately 120 validation repertoires used the same platform as the 550 to 850 first-cohort repertoires. General study results and limits: Reports indicated that the classifier achieved high specificity and sensitivity in diagnosing cytomegalovirus status.

To note about this clone: Its antigen is not identified.

The V gene lost 8 bases and the J gene lost 5 bases, with 13 bases spanning the gap. Germline loops: CDR1 LNHNV, CDR2 YYDKDF (reference sequence). The CDR3 is 13 amino acids. Assay used: immunoSEQ multiplex PCR; TCRdb lists only in-frame clones, some missing. The sample shows 60,000 or so clones, 90% of them seen only once. The receptor was isolated from a man between 18 and 35 years old in good health and CMV-seronegative. The sequencing sample was made of PBMCs. This chain links TRBV15 with TRBJ2-4; D perhaps matches TRBD1 (5 bases). The DNA for the CDR3 is TGTGCCACCCGGTCCGGACAAGAAAACATTCAGTACTTC. Encoded protein: CATRSGQENIQYF.